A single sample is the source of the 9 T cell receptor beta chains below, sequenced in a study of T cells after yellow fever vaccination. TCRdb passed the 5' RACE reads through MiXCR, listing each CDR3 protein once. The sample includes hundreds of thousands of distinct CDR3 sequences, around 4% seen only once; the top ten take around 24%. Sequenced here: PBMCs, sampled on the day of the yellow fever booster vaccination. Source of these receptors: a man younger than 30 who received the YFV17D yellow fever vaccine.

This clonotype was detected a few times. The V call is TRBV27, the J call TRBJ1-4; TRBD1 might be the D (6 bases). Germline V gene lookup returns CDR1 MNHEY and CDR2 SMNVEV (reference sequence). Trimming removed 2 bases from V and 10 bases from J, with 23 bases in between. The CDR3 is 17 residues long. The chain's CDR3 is CASSLTGYGTSASKLFF. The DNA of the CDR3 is TGTGCCAGCAGTTTAACAGGATACGGGACATCAGCTTCAAAACTGTTTTTT.

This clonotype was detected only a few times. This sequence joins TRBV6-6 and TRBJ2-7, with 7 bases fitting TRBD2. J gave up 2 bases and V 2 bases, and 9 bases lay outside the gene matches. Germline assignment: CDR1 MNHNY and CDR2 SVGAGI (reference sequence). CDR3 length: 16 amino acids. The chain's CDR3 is CASSYRHGGGPYEQYV. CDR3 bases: TGTGCCAGCAGTTACCGGCATGGGGGGGGTCCCTACGAGCAGTACGTC.

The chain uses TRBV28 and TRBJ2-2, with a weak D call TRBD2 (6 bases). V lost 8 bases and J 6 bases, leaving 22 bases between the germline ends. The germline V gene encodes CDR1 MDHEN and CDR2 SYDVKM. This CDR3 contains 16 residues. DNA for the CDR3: TGTGCCAGCGGGGGGTTTATCTGGGCAAGCGCCGGGGAGCTGTTTTTT. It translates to CASGGFIWASAGELFF.

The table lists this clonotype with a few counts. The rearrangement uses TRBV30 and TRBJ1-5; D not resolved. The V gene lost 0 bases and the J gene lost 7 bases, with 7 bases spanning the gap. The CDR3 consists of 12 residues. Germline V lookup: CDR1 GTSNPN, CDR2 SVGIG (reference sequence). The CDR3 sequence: CAWSVPGQPQHF. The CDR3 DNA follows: TGTGCCTGGAGTGTACCTGGGCAGCCCCAGCATTTT.

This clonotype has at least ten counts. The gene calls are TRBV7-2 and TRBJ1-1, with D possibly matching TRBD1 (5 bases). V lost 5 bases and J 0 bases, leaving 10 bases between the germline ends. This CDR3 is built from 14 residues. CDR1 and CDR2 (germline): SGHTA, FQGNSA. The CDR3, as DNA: TGTGCCAGCAGCCGGCAGGGTGTGAACACTGAAGCTTTCTTT. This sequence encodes CASSRQGVNTEAFF.

The CDR3 loop reads CASSPEGRGGGSEQYV. The CDR3 nucleotides are TGTGCCAGCAGCCCGGAGGGCAGGGGAGGAGGTAGCGAGCAGTACGTC. The rearrangement uses TRBV7-2 and TRBJ2-7; D is perhaps TRBD1 or TRBD2 (6 bases each). Germline V gene lookup returns CDR1 SGHTA and CDR2 FQGNSA. The CDR3 contains 16 residues. V was cut by 5 bases and J by 6 bases, with 23 bases left in between.

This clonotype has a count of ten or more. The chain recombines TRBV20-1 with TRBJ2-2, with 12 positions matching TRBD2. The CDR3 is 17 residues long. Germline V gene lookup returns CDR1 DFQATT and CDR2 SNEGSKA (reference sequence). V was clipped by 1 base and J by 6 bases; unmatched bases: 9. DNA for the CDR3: TGCAGTGCTAGAGCACTAGCGGGGGGAGGGGACGCCGGGGAGCTGTTTTTT. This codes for CSARALAGGGDAGELFF.

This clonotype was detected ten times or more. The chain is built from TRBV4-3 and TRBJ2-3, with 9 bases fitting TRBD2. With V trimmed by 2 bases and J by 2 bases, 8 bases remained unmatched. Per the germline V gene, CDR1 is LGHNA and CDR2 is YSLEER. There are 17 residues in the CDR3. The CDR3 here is CASSQSPSGVFTDTQYF. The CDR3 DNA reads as TGCGCCAGCAGCCAATCGCCTAGCGGGGTTTTCACAGATACGCAGTATTTT.

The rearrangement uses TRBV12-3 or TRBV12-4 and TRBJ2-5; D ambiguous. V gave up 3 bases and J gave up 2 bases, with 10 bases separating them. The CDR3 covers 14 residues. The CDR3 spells CASSFGRKQETQYF. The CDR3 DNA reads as TGTGCCAGCAGTTTCGGCAGGAAACAAGAGACCCAGTACTTC.